This TCR beta chain was sequenced during a study of T cell responses to AZD1222 COVID-19 vaccine (dated by TCRdb to the early 2020s). Regarding the study in general: AZD1222 recipients given second doses at about 4 weeks or at about 12 weeks were pooled, since spike-specific TCR depth and breadth were not found to differ between the two schedules. TCR sequencing was performed for 230 to 250 trial participants, of whom 200 to 220 were given two doses of AZD1222 and approximately 25 were given two doses of MenACWY control vaccine. Trial participants were enrolled by age into subgroups of 18-55, 56-69 and 70-plus years, and around 150, 29 and 61 TCR-sequenced participants, respectively, were included in these subgroups. What the authors observed across the whole study: CD4 TCRs associated with the vaccine covered the entire spike protein, and the dominant responses were in regions 160-218 and 743-854. Spike-specific TCR breadth and depth rose significantly after two AZD1222 doses compared with day 0 and with MenACWY recipients. Because no samples from the day 14 peak response were available, repertoires could be characterized only after the peak T cell response. Nearly half of unique spike-specific TCRs reportedly recognized epitopes outside regions mutated in the B.1.351 and B.1.1.7 variants. Participants were mostly white British and included more females than males, and it was suggested by the authors that clonal diversity may have been underestimated. Only five or six AZD1222 recipients were SARS-CoV-2 seropositive at baseline, limiting conclusions about previously exposed vaccinees. The 56-69-year group was small, and its depth increase did not reach significance, likely because of low power.

In the paper's terms, the time point label means: baseline before first vaccination. Samples from vaccinated people were obtained from the UK trials COV001 and COV002, which included a single-blind randomized controlled phase 2/3 trial of AZD1222 (ChAdOx1 nCoV-19) in healthy adults. For TCRbeta chain sequencing, PBMC samples from trial participants were taken at day 0 and at day 28 after the second dose. As for this clone: No antigen is known for it. No base quality values were provided; no much bigger clone lies one nucleotide off.

The CDR3 regions of human TCRbeta chains were analyzed by immunosequencing. As for the authors' bioinformatics: Repertoire TCRs were checked for matches against a reference library of SARS-CoV-2-specific TCRs that had been generated using the MIRA antigen-specificity platform. Breadth was defined as the fraction of unique TCRs that were SARS-CoV-2-associated, and depth was defined as the fraction of total T cells that were SARS-CoV-2-associated. Using the MIRA data, every spike-specific TCR was mapped to the spike region that the TCR reacted to and assigned to either a CD4 or a CD8 class. Log10-transformed breadth and depth values were compared by one-way ANOVA with Sidak's multiple comparisons tests. The clones in this table, taken by TCRdb from immuneACCESS, are in-frame only. Not every clone is retained; where verified, under half of the shortfall comes from an unresolved V gene, and the cause of the rest is unknown. V and J calls and clone size are given by that table; D and trimming were obtained from the DNA. This sample lists over 120,000 clones; around nine tenths were detected once. About 5% of the sample rests with the top ten.

The sample consisted of peripheral blood, taken on day 0 of AZD1222 vaccination. The clonotype comes from an adult in good health.

Here the CDR3 is given as CASSQDMVNTEAFF. Read as DNA, the sequence is TGTGCCAGCAGCCAAGATATGGTGAACACTGAAGCTTTCTTT. The chain joins TRBV4-2 to TRBJ1-1; confidence is insufficient to name the D gene. CDR1 and CDR2 are read off the germline V gene as LGHNA and YNFKEQ. The CDR3 covers 14 residues, taking in both the cysteine and the phenylalanine. The entry retains the CDR3 DNA only, 42 bases that are in frame from base 1. The trim is 0 bases for V and 0 bases for J, with a gap of 5 bases between the germline ends.